This T cell receptor beta chain is drawn from a study of T-cell memory formation after mild COVID-19. On the study more broadly: Among the donors, TCR clusters were largely specific to each donor. General study points: SARS-CoV-2 specificity of second-wave clones peaking day 37 was unconfirmed. For contracting clones, CD4+ ones sat mainly in CM and EM, CD8+ in EMRA.

The authors produced TCR alpha and TCR beta cDNA libraries with sample barcodes and UMIs by 5'RACE using constant-segment primers. One entry per CDR3 protein results from TCRdb running MiXCR on the 5' RACE reads. The sample has roughly 600,000 distinct CDR3 sequences; roughly 18% are singletons. Only a few counts were recorded for this clonotype. Antigen: not known. This CDR3 is 15 amino acids long. Germline lookup yields CDR1 SGHRS and CDR2 YFSETQ. The V gene lost 4 bases and the J gene lost 4 bases, with 15 bases spanning the gap. This sequence joins TRBV5-1 and TRBJ1-5; D not certain. The sample consisted of PBMCs or a T cell subset sorted from them (not recorded which). This sequence originates from an adult woman who had mild COVID-19 (a few samples of this study predate the infection). Cell type and time point are not known. CDR3 coding DNA: TGCGCCAGCAGCGTACTCCCATCGCGGAATCAGCCCCAGCATTTT. It codes for CASSVLPSRNQPQHF.